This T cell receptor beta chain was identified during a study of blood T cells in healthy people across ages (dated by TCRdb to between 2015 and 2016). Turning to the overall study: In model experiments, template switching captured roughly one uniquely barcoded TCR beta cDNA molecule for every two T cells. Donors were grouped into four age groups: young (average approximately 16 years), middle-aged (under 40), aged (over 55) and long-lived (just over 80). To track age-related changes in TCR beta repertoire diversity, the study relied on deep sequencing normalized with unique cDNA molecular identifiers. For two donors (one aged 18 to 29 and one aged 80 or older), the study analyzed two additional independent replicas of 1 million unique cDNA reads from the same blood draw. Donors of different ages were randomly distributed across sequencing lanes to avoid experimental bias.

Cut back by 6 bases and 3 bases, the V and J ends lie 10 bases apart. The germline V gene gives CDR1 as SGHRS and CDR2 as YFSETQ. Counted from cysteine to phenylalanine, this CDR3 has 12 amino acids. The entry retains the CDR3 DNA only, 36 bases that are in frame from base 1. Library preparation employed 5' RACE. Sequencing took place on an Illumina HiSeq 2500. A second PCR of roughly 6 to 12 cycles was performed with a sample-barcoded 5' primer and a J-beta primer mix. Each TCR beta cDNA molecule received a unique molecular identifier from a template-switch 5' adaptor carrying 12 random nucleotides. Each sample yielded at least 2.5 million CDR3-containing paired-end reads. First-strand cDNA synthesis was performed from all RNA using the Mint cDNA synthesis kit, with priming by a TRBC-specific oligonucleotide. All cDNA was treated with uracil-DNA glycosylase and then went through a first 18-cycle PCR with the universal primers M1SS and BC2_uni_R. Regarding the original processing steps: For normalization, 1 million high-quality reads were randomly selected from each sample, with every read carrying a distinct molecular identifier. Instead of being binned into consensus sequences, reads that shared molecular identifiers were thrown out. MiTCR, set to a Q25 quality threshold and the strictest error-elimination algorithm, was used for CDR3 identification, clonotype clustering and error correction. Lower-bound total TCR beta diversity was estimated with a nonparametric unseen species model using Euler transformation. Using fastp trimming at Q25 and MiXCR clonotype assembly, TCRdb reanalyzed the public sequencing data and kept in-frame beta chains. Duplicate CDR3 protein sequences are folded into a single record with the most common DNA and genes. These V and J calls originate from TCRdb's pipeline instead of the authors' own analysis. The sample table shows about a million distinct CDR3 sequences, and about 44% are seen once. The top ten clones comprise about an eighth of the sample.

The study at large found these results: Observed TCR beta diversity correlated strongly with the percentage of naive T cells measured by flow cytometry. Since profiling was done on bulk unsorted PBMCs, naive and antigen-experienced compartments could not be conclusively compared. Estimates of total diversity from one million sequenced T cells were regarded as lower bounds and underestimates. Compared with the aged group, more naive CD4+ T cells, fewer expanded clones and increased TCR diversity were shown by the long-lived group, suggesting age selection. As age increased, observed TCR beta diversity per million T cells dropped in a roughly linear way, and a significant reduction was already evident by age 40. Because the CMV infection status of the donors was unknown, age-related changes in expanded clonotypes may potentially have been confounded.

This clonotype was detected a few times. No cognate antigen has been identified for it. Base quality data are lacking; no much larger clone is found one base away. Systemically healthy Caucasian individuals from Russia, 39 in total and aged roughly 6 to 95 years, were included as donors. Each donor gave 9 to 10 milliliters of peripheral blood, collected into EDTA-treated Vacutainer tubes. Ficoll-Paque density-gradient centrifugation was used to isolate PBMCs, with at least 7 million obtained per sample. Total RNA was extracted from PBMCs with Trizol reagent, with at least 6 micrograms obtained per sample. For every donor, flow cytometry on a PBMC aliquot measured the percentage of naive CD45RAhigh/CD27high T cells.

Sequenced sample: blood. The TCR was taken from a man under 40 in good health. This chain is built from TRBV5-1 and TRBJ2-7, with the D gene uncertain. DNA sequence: TGCGCCAGCACCGACGACTTCTACGAGCAGTACTTC. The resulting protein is CASTDDFYEQYF.